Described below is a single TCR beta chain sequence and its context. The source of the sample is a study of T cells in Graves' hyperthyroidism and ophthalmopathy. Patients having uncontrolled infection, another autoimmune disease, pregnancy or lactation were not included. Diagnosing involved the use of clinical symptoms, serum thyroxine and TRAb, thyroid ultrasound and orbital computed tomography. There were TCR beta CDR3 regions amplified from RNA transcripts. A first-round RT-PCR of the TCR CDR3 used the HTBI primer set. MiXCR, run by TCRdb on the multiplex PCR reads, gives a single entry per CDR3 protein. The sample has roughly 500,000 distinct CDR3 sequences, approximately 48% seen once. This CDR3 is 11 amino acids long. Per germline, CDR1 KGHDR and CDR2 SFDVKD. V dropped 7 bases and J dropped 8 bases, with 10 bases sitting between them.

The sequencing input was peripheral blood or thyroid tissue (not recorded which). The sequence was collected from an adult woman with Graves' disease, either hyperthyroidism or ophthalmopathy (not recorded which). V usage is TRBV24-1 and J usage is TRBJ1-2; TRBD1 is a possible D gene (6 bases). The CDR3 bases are TGTGCCACCAGCGACGGGACAGGCTACACCTTC. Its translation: CATSDGTGYTF.